This TCR beta chain derives from a study of control samples from healthy donors and cancer patients. Losses at the gene ends were 5 bases for V and 1 base for J; bases not matched to a gene: 1. CDR1 and CDR2 (germline): SNHLY, FYNNEI. The CDR3 contains 14 residues. Generated by immunoSEQ multiplex PCR, the TCRdb table keeps only in-frame clones and is missing some. This sample carries 150,000 to 200,000 clones, around 92% of them seen once, and the ten largest clones take roughly 1.6%. The TCR originated in a woman aged 25-40 years in good health. Sequencing input: blood. The chain is built from TRBV2 and TRBJ1-4; TRBD1 aligns across 7 bases. The CDR3 nucleotides read TGTGCCAGCAGTAACAGGGGAACTAATGAAAAACTGTTTTTT. This codes for CASSNRGTNEKLFF.